This TCR beta chain derives from a study of OX40 agonist ivuxolimab in advanced cancers. Study-wide context: Intravenous ivuxolimab was administered to patients every 2 weeks at 0.01 to 10 mg/kg. Findings of the study overall: The study observed clonal expansion of CD4+ and CD8+ blood T cells by week 6 at 0.1 to 3.0 mg/kg. CD4+ T cells averaged fewer expanded clones than CD8+ T cells.

TCRdb's table, derived via immunoSEQ multiplex PCR, lists solely in-frame clones and lacks some. The sample lists approximately 39,000 clones; 88% were seen once. Exclusion applied to patients with autoimmune disease history or systemic immunosuppression. As regards this clone: Its antigen is still unknown.

The V and J ends lost 6 bases and 7 bases respectively, with 13 bases between them. The CDR3 is made up of 13 amino acids. CDR1 MDHEN and CDR2 SYDVKM come from the germline V gene. This sequence originates from an adult with an advanced solid tumor such as melanoma, head and neck, liver or kidney cancer. The chain joins TRBV28 to TRBJ2-1; unclear D gene. This material consisted of CD4+ or CD8+ T cells sorted from blood, taken in a trial of the OX40 agonist ivuxolimab. The chain's CDR3 is CASRETVANEQFF. In DNA, the CDR3 is TGTGCCAGCAGGGAGACGGTGGCGAATGAGCAGTTCTTC.